This is a list of T cell receptor beta chains from one sample in a study of T cell repertoires in cytomegalovirus infection. TCRdb re-called the reads with MiXCR, one entry per CDR3 protein. The data contain 250,000 to 350,000 distinct CDR3 sequences, under 30% of them singletons. The sequencing sample was made of PBMCs. Source of these receptors: a human donor in good health (CMV status not recorded). Some clones in this sample may be carry-over from other donors' samples. Each CDR3 is given with its conserved first and last residue. The D gene is left open where the match is weak. Rows may omit the clone size; those that give it use once, few, many or a size class.

cdr3_aa: CASSLQGPDSPYF
cdr3_nt: TGTGCCAGCAGCTTACAGGGTCCGGACTCCCCGTACTTC
v_call: TRBV5-5
clone_size: NA
j_call: TRBJ2-5
d_call: NA
cdr3_length: 13

cdr3_aa: CASSLGFRGRRETQYF
cdr3_nt: TGTGCCAGCAGCTTGGGGTTTCGGGGGAGAAGAGAGACCCAGTACTTC
v_call: TRBV5-4
clone_size: few
j_call: TRBJ2-5
d_call: NA
cdr3_length: 16

cdr3_aa: CASSYNYGYTF
cdr3_nt: TGTGCCAGCAGCTACAACTATGGCTACACCTTC
v_call: TRBV7-2
clone_size: many
j_call: TRBJ1-2
d_call: NA
cdr3_length: 11

cdr3_aa: CSAHSGRDFYEQYF
cdr3_nt: TGCAGTGCCCATAGCGGGAGAGACTTCTACGAGCAGTACTTC
v_call: TRBV20-1
clone_size: few
j_call: TRBJ2-7
d_call: TRBD2
cdr3_length: 14

cdr3_aa: CASSLTGTGKDNEQFF
cdr3_nt: TGTGCCAGCAGTCTTACCGGGACAGGGAAAGACAATGAGCAGTTCTTC
v_call: TRBV7-6
clone_size: many
j_call: TRBJ2-1
d_call: TRBD1
cdr3_length: 16

cdr3_aa: CASSPGRRQGAGYTF
cdr3_nt: TGTGCCAGCAGCCCCGGAAGGAGACAGGGCGCGGGCTACACCTTC
v_call: TRBV7-2
clone_size: NA
j_call: TRBJ1-2
d_call: TRBD1
cdr3_length: 15

cdr3_aa: CASKFGDSNQPQHF
cdr3_nt: TGTGCCAGCAAATTCGGCGATAGCAATCAGCCCCAGCATTTT
v_call: TRBV27
clone_size: many
j_call: TRBJ1-5
d_call: NA
cdr3_length: 14

cdr3_aa: CSVERGGAGGTDTQYF
cdr3_nt: TGCAGCGTTGAAAGGGGGGGGGCAGGGGGAACAGATACGCAGTATTTT
v_call: TRBV29-1
clone_size: few
j_call: TRBJ2-3
d_call: NA
cdr3_length: 16

cdr3_aa: CASANRGDQYF
cdr3_nt: TGTGCCAGCGCGAACCGGGGGGACCAGTACTTC
v_call: TRBV27
clone_size: few
j_call: TRBJ2-5
d_call: TRBD2
cdr3_length: 11

cdr3_aa: CASSLSLTGGGAEQYF
cdr3_nt: TGTGCCAGCAGCTTAAGTCTTACAGGGGGGGGGGCCGAGCAGTACTTC
v_call: TRBV7-3
clone_size: NA
j_call: TRBJ2-7
d_call: NA
cdr3_length: 16

cdr3_aa: CASTGGGGATDTQYF
cdr3_nt: TGTGCCAGCACCGGAGGCGGGGGGGCCACAGATACGCAGTATTTT
v_call: TRBV12-3/TRBV12-4
clone_size: few
j_call: TRBJ2-3
d_call: TRBD2
cdr3_length: 15

cdr3_aa: CASSPSPRNEQFF
cdr3_nt: TGTGCCAGCAGCCCCTCCCCTCGGAATGAGCAGTTCTTC
v_call: TRBV7-6
clone_size: few
j_call: TRBJ2-1
d_call: NA
cdr3_length: 13

cdr3_aa: CASSYGRTSAQPQHF
cdr3_nt: TGTGCCAGCAGTTACGGAAGGACATCCGCTCAGCCCCAGCATTTT
v_call: TRBV6-2/TRBV6-3
clone_size: once
j_call: TRBJ1-5
d_call: NA
cdr3_length: 15